These 8 T cell receptor beta chains share one sample of origin, sequenced in a study of prognosis after radiotherapy for stage I lung cancer. Researchers used two-round multiplex PCR to amplify TCR beta CDR3 starting from genomic DNA. Primers (each specific to one TRBV or TRBJ gene) were used in first-round PCR. Each CDR3 protein is one row after TCRdb ran MiXCR on the multiplex PCR reads. The sample lists tens of thousands of distinct CDR3 sequences, about half occurring once. This material consisted of PBMCs, taken before or after stereotactic body radiation therapy (not recorded which). These receptors were collected from a donor aged 50 or older with non-small cell lung cancer.

This chain uses TRBV7-2 with TRBJ2-3, with TRBD2 as a possible D gene (7 bases). V lost 5 bases and J 2 bases, leaving 23 bases between the germline ends. This CDR3 region has 18 residues. CDR1 and CDR2 from the germline V gene are SGHTA and FQGNSA. CDR3 DNA: TGTGCCAGCAGCAAAATGAGGGGGGCGGGAGTGTTCACAGATACGCAGTATTTT. It encodes CASSKMRGAGVFTDTQYF.

This clonotype occurred many times. The chain employs TRBV27 and TRBJ2-5; D could derive from TRBD1 or TRBD2 (5 bases each). Germline V lookup: CDR1 MNHEY, CDR2 SMNVEV (reference sequence). The V end lost 6 bases, the J end lost 5 bases, and 13 bases lay between the germline ends. The length of the CDR3 is 13 residues. Here the CDR3 reads CASSPPGHETQYF. For the CDR3, the DNA is TGTGCCAGCAGCCCGCCGGGGCACGAGACCCAGTACTTC.

At least ten counts were recorded for this clonotype. This chain links TRBV12-3 or TRBV12-4 with TRBJ1-4, with 9 bases lining up with TRBD1. The V segment lost 6 bases and the J segment 8 bases; nucleotides outside the gene matches: 10. The CDR3 spans 15 residues. The CDR3 here is CASSLNRGRGEKLFF. In DNA form, the CDR3 reads TGTGCCAGCAGCCTCAACAGGGGGCGCGGGGAAAAACTGTTTTTT.

This clonotype was counted at least ten times. This rearrangement joins TRBV24-1 to TRBJ2-5; D is possibly TRBD2 (6 bases). The CDR3 runs to 15 residues. In germline, CDR1 is KGHDR, CDR2 SFDVKD. V was clipped by 5 bases and J by 2 bases, with 14 bases between them. The CDR3 region is CATSGAGTGQETQYF. The DNA of the CDR3 is TGTGCCACCAGTGGGGCCGGGACTGGACAAGAGACCCAGTACTTC.

As concerns this clonotype: Given a far larger clone just one base away, this is likely a sequencing read error. V is TRBV6-4 and J is TRBJ1-6; D remains ambiguous. Germline V CDR1 and CDR2: MRHNA, SNTAGT. The CDR3 runs to 15 residues. Trimming cost V 8 bases and J 0 bases, with 11 bases left between them. The CDR3 sequence: CASSRWNSYNSPLHF. As DNA, the CDR3 is TGTGCCAGCTCCAGGTGGAACTCCTATAATTCACCCCTCCACTTT.

The CDR3 DNA is TGCAGTGCTATGTGTGTATGGTTGGGCGGGGGCTACACCTTC. It yields the protein CSAMCVWLGGGYTF. The chain recombines TRBV20-1 with TRBJ1-2; no clear D gene. The CDR3 covers 14 residues. Germline V gene data show CDR1 as DFQATT and CDR2 as SNEGSKA (reference sequence). Trimming stripped 4 bases from V and 8 bases from J, with 20 bases between.

A remark on this clonotype: As the CDR3 is not closed by the conserved phenylalanine or tryptophan, this likely results from a read error. This chain connects TRBV27 to TRBJ1-2; D is unclear. V was trimmed by 10 bases and J by 0 bases, leaving 18 bases between them. The CDR3 is 15 residues long. Germline CDR1 is MNHEY and CDR2 is SMNVEV (reference sequence). DNA of the CDR3: TGTGCCATTAGGCTGAGGGTCCAGCCTAACTATGGCTACACCCTC. Translated, it gives CAIRLRVQPNYGYTL.

This clonotype was found many times. V is TRBV6-2 or TRBV6-3 and J is TRBJ2-7, with 10 bases that match TRBD1. Trimming cost V 5 bases and J 11 bases; bases outside gene matches: 3. CDR3 size: 11 residues. Germline V gene lookup returns CDR1 MNHEY and CDR2 SVGEGT. The CDR3 DNA sequence: TGTGCCAGCAGTCAGGGACAGGGGAAGTACTTC. It is translated as CASSQGQGKYF.